This record concerns one TCR beta chain sequence. Its target antigen remains unknown. One base away there is no much larger clone; base qualities are not given. Library preparation was by the immunoSEQ multiplex PCR assay. A mixture of 60 forward primers for TCR Vbeta segments and 13 reverse primers for TCR Jbeta segments was used in the multiplex PCR. The CDR3 region of rearranged TCR beta genes was amplified from genomic DNA by a multiplex PCR assay. The Illumina HiSeq System was used to sequence the amplified TCR beta libraries as 87-base-pair reads. The paper's data handling went like this. A later analysis counted 65 million to 90 million unique TCR beta chains across the 690 or so repertoires, and about 10 million of these chains were shared by at least two donors. A nearest-neighbor algorithm error-corrected the raw reads and collapsed the reads into unique sequences, merging closely related sequences to remove PCR and sequencing errors. V, D and J gene segments were assigned by aligning CDR3 sequences to IMGT reference sequences. For a sequence to be retained, a match of at least six nucleotides was required to both a V gene segment and a J gene segment. Rearrangements were called productive when the CDR3 lacked stop codons and stayed in frame with V and J; all others were non-productive. Following IMGT convention, CDR3 was defined as the stretch from the second conserved V-encoded cysteine up to the conserved J-encoded phenylalanine. Sequences without an unambiguous match to a single V gene segment were excluded from the earlier analysis of several hundred of the donors. An earlier analysis of several hundred of the donors called V segments functional above 56.7% productive rearrangements and segregating when the between-donor standard deviation exceeded 5%. A statistical classification framework was built to diagnose cytomegalovirus status from the catalog of TCR beta chain sequences. In a later analysis, V and J genes were assigned by comparing TCR nucleotide sequences against IMGT/GENE-DB human TR gene sequences. A later analysis assigned CDR3 sequences and most-parsimonious VDJ recombination scenarios with the TCRdist pipeline. A later analysis defined each TCR beta chain by its CDR3 amino acid sequence plus V-gene family, and excluded reads lacking a unique V-gene family. In a later analysis, 450 to 600 highly shared, low-generation-probability nucleotide sequences were removed to address suspected cross-contamination and a sequencing artifact. For each public chain, a later analysis derived a clonal expansion index from normalized ranks of inferred template counts within each repertoire. A later analysis computed generation probabilities with a VDJ recombination model fitted to out-of-frame rearrangements, and checked the results against IGoR. Hypergeometric tests were used in a later analysis to score TCR-TCR, TCR-HLA and TCR-CMV co-occurrence, with a repertoire-size bias correction applied to the TCR pairs. In a later analysis, false discovery rates were estimated by permuting HLA or CMV assignments 20 times. In a later analysis, co-occurring TCRs were grouped with DBSCAN, and TCRdist sequence similarity was added when clustering was performed within HLA-allele-positive subsets. Repertoires with fewer than 30,000 or more than 120,000 public chains were left out of co-occurrence clustering, as were several repertoires with anomalous nucleotide sharing. TCRdb carries this immuneACCESS record with in-frame sequences only. Its versions omit some clonotypes, under half of them owing to an unresolved V gene in the studies checked, with the rest unexplained. Clone size and the V and J calls come from that table; the DNA yielded D and trimming. This sample holds 170,000 or so clones; approximately 78% were observed only once. Roughly an eighth of the sample comes from the top ten.

Trimming takes 6 bases off V and 0 bases off J; junction bases not matched to a gene: 8. The CDR3 measures 16 amino acids from cysteine to phenylalanine. Just CDR3 DNA is preserved here, 48 bases in frame from base 1. According to the germline V gene, CDR1 reads KGHSH and CDR2 reads LQKENI. The cohort comprised 710 or so healthy bone marrow donors. Cohort members were all nominally healthy when sampled, although unrecorded immune exposures were likely present. The donor was CMV seropositive and was included in the group of 250 to 350 seropositive cohort members. Each donor provided a peripheral blood sample, and peripheral blood mononuclear cells were used for TCR beta sequencing. Genomic DNA was extracted from the blood cell samples with the Qiagen DNeasy Blood Extraction Kit. These data come from a study of cytomegalovirus exposure and HLA in healthy donors (dated by TCRdb to about 2017). Study-level background: An earlier analysis of roughly 570 of the donors reported about 280 Gb of sequence data and 95 million to 120 million unique TCR beta sequences obtained from around 170 million T cells. Approximately 310 gigabases of sequencing data and around 85 million unique TCR sequences made up an early release that covered 500 to 700 HLA-typed donors. Of the roughly 390 genotyped donors, 65% to 90% fell in the genetic ancestry cluster associated with self-reported Caucasian donors. The study aimed to test whether signatures of past pathogen exposure could be identified by cataloging public T cell receptors. Using immunosequencing, the study profiled T cell repertoires from approximately 700 subjects and related those repertoires to cytomegalovirus serostatus. In addition to the first cohort of approximately 670 subjects, a separate validation cohort of approximately 130 different subjects was used. To predict cytomegalovirus infection status, the study combined high-throughput TCR immunosequencing, statistical association of individual TCRs with disease status, and machine learning. A later analysis re-analyzed previously published TCR beta repertoires from roughly 690 donors and added high-resolution HLA genotyping to study TCR occurrence patterns. Rather than using new phenotypic data, the later analysis identified candidate immune exposures from TCR beta sequences and from how often those sequences occurred across donors. In an earlier analysis of 500 to 650 of the donors, high-throughput TCR beta sequencing was used to judge whether each TCR beta V gene segment behaved as functional or pseudogenic. Donor age, sex, ethnicity and CMV serostatus were collected together with the repertoire data. In a later genetic analysis, genome-wide SNP genotypes for about three fifths of the roughly 670 donors were used, and that subset was treated as a discovery cohort. Every discovery cohort repertoire had been produced on one sequencing platform. HLA typing covered class I and class II loci at four-digit resolution. The number of donors typed differed by locus, with about 629-630 for A, B, C, DRB1 and DQB1, around 560 for DQA1, approximately 570 for DPA1, and around 430 for DPB1. About five DR-DQ haplotypes were treated as single units for association and clustering because of strong linkage in the cohort. Across about 380 genotyped donors of the cohort, an average of approximately 220,000 unique TCR beta nucleotide sequences per donor were sequenced, and approximately 17% of those sequences were non-productive.

The full study reports these points: Some IMGT-functional V segments, including TRBV6-2 and TRBV6-3, could not be told apart with the 87-base-pair reads, so those segments were excluded. In an earlier analysis of some 540 of the donors, most TCR beta V segments appeared in productive rearrangements about 90% or about 30% of the time, broadly matching IMGT annotations. Several of the top co-occurrence clusters appeared to be linked to parvovirus B19, influenza, CMV and Epstein-Barr virus, according to a later analysis. Roughly uniform sequencing depth across donors was assumed in presence/absence analyses, although this assumption may not hold. It was suggested by the authors that the approach could potentially be generalized to other disease states and immunological phenotypes. According to a later genetic analysis, donors in an Asian-associated ancestry cluster had fewer N-insertions in productive TCRs than the approximately 670-donor mean. In this cohort, only TCR beta chains were sequenced, and detectable features were limited by the absence of alpha or paired-chain data. The earlier analysis of nearly 600 of the donors excluded about 16 rarely observed V segments, including chromosome 9 orphons, because counts were too low. Across donors, most TCR sequences were observed very rarely, whereas some public TCRs were present in many individuals. The classifier was reported to diagnose cytomegalovirus status with high specificity and sensitivity in both the original and validation cohorts. A later analysis associated 15,000 to 20,000 TCR beta sequences with specific HLA alleles at a false discovery rate of 0.05. The sequencing pipeline was judged likely to have produced a cluster of highly shared sequence variants as a technical artifact. When HLA alleles, especially DR and DQ, strongly co-occurred, TCR associations were difficult to assign to individual alleles. In a later analysis, HLA-associated TCR beta chains were found to be more clonally expanded and to have lower generation probabilities than equally common non-associated chains. Most CMV-associated TCR beta chains appeared to be HLA-restricted in a later analysis, and the HLA associations seemed to be driven largely by CMV exposure. A later genetic analysis associated a missense DCLRE1C variant with V-gene and J-gene trimming of TCR beta chains, and an independent cohort replicated the association. Correlated functional status among segregating V segments might be attributable to linkage disequilibrium, but an unknown experimental factor could not be ruled out. A total of around 150 TCR beta chains were listed by the study as associated with cytomegalovirus. Three of the identified cytomegalovirus-associated TCR beta chains were confirmed in vitro to be specific for cytomegalovirus antigens. A further reported finding was that TCR beta sequences accurately predicted the HLA-A and HLA-B alleles for most subjects in the first cohort. A later analysis found that TCR association rates varied across HLA loci, with DRB1 alleles showing the most associated TCRs and HLA-C alleles the fewest. Because HLA typing was missing for some donors at each locus, association tests included only the typed subset. The only immune exposure information available for the cohort was CMV serostatus.

The clonotype originates from a woman aged 45-65 years in good health and CMV-seropositive. The sample comprised PBMCs. Recombination joined TRBV18 with TRBJ2-4, with 7 bases aligning to TRBD1. The CDR3 protein: CASSKGQAIAKNIQYF. The DNA sequence is TGTGCCAGCTCGAAAGGACAGGCTATAGCCAAAAACATTCAGTACTTC.